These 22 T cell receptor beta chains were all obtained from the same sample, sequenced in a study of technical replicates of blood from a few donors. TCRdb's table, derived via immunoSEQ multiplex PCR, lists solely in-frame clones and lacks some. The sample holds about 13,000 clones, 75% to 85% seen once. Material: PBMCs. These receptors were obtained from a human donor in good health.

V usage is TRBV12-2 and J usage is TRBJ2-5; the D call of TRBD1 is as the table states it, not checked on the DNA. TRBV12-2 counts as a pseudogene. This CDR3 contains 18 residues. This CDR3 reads CASRPAKGDRGDQETQYF. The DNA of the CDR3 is TGTGCAAGTCGCCCCGCGAAAGGGGACAGGGGAGACCAAGAGACCCAGTACTTC.

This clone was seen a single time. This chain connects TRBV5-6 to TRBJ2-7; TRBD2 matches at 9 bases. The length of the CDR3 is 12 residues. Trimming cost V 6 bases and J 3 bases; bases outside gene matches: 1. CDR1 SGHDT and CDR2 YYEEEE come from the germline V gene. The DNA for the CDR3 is TGTGCCAGCACGACTAGCGGCTACGAGCAGTACTTC. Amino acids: CASTTSGYEQYF.

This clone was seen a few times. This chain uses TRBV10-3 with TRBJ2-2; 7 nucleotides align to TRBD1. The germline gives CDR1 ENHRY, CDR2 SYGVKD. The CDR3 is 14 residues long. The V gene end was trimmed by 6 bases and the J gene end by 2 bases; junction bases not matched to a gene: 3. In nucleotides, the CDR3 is TGTGCCATCAGAGACAGGGAAAACACCGGGGAGCTGTTTTTT. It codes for CAIRDRENTGELFF.

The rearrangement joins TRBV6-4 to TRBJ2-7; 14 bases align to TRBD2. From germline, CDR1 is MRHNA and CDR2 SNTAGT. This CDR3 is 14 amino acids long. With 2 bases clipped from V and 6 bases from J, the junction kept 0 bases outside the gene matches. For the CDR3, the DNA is TGTGCCAGCAGTGACGGGACTAGCGGGAGCGAGCAGTACTTC. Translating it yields CASSDGTSGSEQYF.

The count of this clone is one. CDR3: CASSLDLLAGGTDTQYF. The CDR3 nucleotides read TGTGCCAGCAGCTTGGATTTACTAGCGGGAGGCACAGATACGCAGTATTTT. The chain joins TRBV5-6 to TRBJ2-3, with 11 bases fitting TRBD2. The J segment lost 1 base and the V segment lost 0 bases, leaving 4 bases of the junction unmatched. Germline V lookup: CDR1 SGHDT, CDR2 YYEEEE. This CDR3 is 17 amino acids long. Full variable domain (outside the CDR3, taken from reference TRBV5-6 and TRBJ2-3): DAGVTQSPTHLIKTRGQQVTLRCSPKSGHDTVSWYQQALGQGPQFIFQYYEEEERQRGNFPDRFSGHQFPNYSSELNVNALLLGDSALYLCASSLDLLAGGTDTQYFGPGTRLTVL.

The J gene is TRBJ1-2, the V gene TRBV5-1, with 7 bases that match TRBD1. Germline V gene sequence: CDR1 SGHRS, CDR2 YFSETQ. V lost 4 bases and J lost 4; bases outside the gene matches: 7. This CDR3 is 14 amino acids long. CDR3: CASSTGQESYGYTF. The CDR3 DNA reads TGCGCCAGCAGCACCGGACAGGAGTCCTATGGCTACACCTTC.

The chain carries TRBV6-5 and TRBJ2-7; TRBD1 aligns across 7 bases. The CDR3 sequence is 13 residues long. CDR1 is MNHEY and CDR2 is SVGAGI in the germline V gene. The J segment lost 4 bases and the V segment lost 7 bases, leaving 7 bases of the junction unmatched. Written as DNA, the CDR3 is TGTGCCAGCATGAAAGGGGGCGCTTACGAGCAGTACTTC. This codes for CASMKGGAYEQYF.

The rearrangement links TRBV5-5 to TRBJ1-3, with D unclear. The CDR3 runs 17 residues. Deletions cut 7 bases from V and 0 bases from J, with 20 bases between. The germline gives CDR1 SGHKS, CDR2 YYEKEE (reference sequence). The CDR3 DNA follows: TGTGCCAGCCGGCTGGCGGCCAGCACAACCTCTGGAAACACCATATATTTT. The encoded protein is CASRLAASTTSGNTIYF.

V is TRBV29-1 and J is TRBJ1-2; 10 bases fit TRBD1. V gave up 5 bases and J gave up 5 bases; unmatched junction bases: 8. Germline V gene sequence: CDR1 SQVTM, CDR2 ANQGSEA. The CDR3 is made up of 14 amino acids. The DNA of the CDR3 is TGCAGCGTTACCGCCGGGACAGGGGAATATGGCTACACCTTC. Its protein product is CSVTAGTGEYGYTF.

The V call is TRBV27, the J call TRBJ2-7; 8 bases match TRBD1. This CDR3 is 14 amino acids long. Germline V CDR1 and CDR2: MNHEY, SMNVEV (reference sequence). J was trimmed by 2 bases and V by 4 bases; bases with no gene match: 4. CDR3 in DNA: TGTGCCAGCAGTTCGGACAGGGACCCCTACGAGCAGTACTTC. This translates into CASSSDRDPYEQYF.

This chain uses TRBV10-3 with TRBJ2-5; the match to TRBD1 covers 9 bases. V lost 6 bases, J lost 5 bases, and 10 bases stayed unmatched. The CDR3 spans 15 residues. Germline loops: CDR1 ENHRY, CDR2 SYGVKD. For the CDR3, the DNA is TGTGCCATCAGGGGGGACAGGGCATCCGGGGAGACCCAGTACTTC. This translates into CAIRGDRASGETQYF.

For the CDR3, the DNA is TGTGCCAGTAGTATATCGCTACAGGGATTTACCTACGAGCAGTACTTC. Its protein is CASSISLQGFTYEQYF. The V gene is TRBV19, the J gene TRBJ2-7; D might be TRBD1 (6 bases). With 2 bases removed from V and 2 bases from J, the gap between germline ends came to 16 bases. Germline CDR1 LNHDA, CDR2 SQIVND (reference sequence). This CDR3 has 16 residues.

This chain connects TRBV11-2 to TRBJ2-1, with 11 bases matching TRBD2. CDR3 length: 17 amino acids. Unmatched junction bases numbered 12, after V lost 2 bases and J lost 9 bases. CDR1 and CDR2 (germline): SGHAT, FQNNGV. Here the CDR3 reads CASSLQGTSGSLREQFF. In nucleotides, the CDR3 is TGTGCCAGCAGCTTACAAGGAACTAGCGGGAGCTTGCGTGAGCAGTTCTTC.

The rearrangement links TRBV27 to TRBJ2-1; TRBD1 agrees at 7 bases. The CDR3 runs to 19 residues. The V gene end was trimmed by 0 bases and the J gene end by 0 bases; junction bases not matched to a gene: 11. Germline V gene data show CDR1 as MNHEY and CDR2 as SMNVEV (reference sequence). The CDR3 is CASSLSALQGVGSYNEQFF. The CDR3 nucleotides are TGTGCCAGCAGTTTATCTGCCCTCCAGGGGGTCGGCTCCTACAATGAGCAGTTCTTC.

The CDR3 reads CASSLSGSGAYNEQFF. DNA of the CDR3: TGTGCCAGCAGCCTTAGCGGGAGTGGCGCCTACAATGAGCAGTTCTTC. The chain employs TRBV28 and TRBJ2-1; TRBD2 matches at 9 bases. The CDR3 runs 16 residues. With 6 bases clipped from V and 2 bases from J, the junction kept 8 bases outside the gene matches. The V gene's germline CDR1 is MDHEN and CDR2 SYDVKM.

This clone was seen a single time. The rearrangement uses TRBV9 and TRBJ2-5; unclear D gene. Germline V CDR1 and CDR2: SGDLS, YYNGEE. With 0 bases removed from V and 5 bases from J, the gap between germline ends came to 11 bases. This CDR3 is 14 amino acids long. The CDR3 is CASSVGGSWETQYF. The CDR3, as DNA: TGTGCCAGCAGCGTAGGCGGCTCCTGGGAGACCCAGTACTTC.

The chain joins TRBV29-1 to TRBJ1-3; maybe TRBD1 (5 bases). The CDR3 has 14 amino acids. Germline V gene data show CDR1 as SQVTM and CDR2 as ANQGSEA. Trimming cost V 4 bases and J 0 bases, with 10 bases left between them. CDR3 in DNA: TGCAGCGTTGCGGGGGGGAGCTCTGGAAACACCATATATTTT. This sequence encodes CSVAGGSSGNTIYF.

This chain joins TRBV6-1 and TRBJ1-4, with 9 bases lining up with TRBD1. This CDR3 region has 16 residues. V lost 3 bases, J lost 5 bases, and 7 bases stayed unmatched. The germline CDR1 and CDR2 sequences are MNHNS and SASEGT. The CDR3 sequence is CASSEATGTGNEKLFF. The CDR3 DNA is TGTGCCAGCAGTGAGGCTACCGGGACAGGGAATGAAAAACTGTTTTTT.

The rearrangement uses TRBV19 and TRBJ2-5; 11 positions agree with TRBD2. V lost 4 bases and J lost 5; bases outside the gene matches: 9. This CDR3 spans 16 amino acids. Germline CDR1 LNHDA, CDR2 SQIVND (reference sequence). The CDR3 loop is CASSRGTSGRVETQYF. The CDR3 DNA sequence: TGTGCCAGTAGTAGGGGCACTAGCGGGAGAGTGGAGACCCAGTACTTC.

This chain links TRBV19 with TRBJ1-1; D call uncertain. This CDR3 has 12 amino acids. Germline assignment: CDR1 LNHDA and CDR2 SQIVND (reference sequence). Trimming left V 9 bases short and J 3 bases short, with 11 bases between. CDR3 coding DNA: TGTGCCAGCCAAGCCGTCGACACTGAAGCTTTCTTT. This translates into CASQAVDTEAFF.

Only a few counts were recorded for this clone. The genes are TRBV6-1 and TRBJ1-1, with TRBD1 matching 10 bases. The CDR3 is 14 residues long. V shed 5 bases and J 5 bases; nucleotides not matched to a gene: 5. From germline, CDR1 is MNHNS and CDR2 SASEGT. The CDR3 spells CASSWDRGGTEAFF. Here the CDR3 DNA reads TGTGCCAGCAGTTGGGACAGGGGCGGGACTGAAGCTTTCTTT.

CDR3 residues: CASSLKLAGTDTQYF. DNA of the CDR3: TGTGCCAGCAGCTTGAAACTAGCGGGTACAGATACGCAGTATTTT. This chain joins TRBV5-6 and TRBJ2-3; 9 bases line up with TRBD2. Germline CDR1 and CDR2: SGHDT and YYEEEE. V dropped 1 base and J dropped 3; count of bases not matched to a gene: 3. The CDR3 is 15 residues long.